These 32 T cell receptor beta chains were sequenced from one sample in a study of beta chain features in type 1 diabetes. TCRB transcripts that were expressed got sequenced, as all of the isolated RNA had been reverse transcribed. The table came from immunoSEQ multiplex PCR; TCRdb's copy has only in-frame clones and leaves some out. Of about 400,000 clones listed, 10% to 15% were seen once; the top ten hold 0.0095% to 0.013%. These receptors' targets are unknown. Whole-study findings and limits: Researchers report that Type 1 diabetes patients had moderately but significantly shorter TCRB CDR3s across all four CD4+ subsets.

Sequenced input: naive CD4+ T cells from blood. These receptors were taken from a woman younger than 35 with type 1 diabetes.

This clone turned up a few times. The chain recombines TRBV9 with TRBJ2-7; TRBD2 matches at 12 bases. From germline, CDR1 is SGDLS and CDR2 YYNGEE. The CDR3 extends over 16 amino acids. V lost 3 bases, J lost 3 bases, and 7 bases stayed unmatched. CDR3 nucleotide sequence: TGTGCCAGCAGCGGCTCCGCTAGCGGGGGGGACTACGAGCAGTACTTC. It yields the protein CASSGSASGGDYEQYF.

The genes are TRBV18 and TRBJ1-5, with a tentative D call TRBD1 (5 bases). This CDR3 comprises 15 residues. The germline V gene has CDR1 KGHSH and CDR2 LQKENI. V dropped 2 bases and J dropped 5 bases, with 13 bases sitting between them. The CDR3 DNA sequence: TGTGCCAGCTCACCAAATGATGGGGGGTATCAGCCCCAGCATTTT. Its protein is CASSPNDGGYQPQHF.

The rearrangement uses TRBV27 and TRBJ2-7, with D possibly TRBD2 on 6 matching bases. The V gene lost 4 bases and the J gene lost 2 bases, with 15 bases spanning the gap. The CDR3 contains 15 residues. Germline CDR1 reads MNHEY; CDR2 reads SMNVEV (reference sequence). The chain's CDR3 is CASSSGLPEPYEQYF. CDR3 sequence (DNA): TGTGCCAGCAGTTCGGGACTCCCAGAGCCCTACGAGCAGTACTTC.

A few counts support this clone. This chain joins TRBV14 and TRBJ2-3; D possibly corresponds to TRBD2 (6 bases). Germline CDR1 and CDR2: SGHDN and FVKESK. Deletions cut 5 bases from V and 6 bases from J, with 18 bases between. The CDR3 length is 15 residues. CDR3 coding DNA: TGTGCCAGCAGCAAACTCATCGCAGGGAGGGATACGCAGTATTTT. Protein: CASSKLIAGRDTQYF.

This clone was seen only a few times. V gene TRBV29-1 combines with J gene TRBJ2-3, with 11 nucleotides matching TRBD2. From germline, CDR1 is SQVTM and CDR2 ANQGSEA. Trimming cost V 6 bases and J 2 bases; bases outside gene matches: 7. The CDR3 extends over 15 amino acids. This chain's CDR3 is CSVAGTSGPTDTQYF. The CDR3 nucleotides are TGCAGCGTAGCTGGGACTAGCGGTCCCACAGATACGCAGTATTTT.

This clone was seen more than once but under ten times. This chain links TRBV18 with TRBJ2-7; maybe TRBD1 (5 bases). CDR1 and CDR2 from the germline V gene are KGHSH and LQKENI. This CDR3 spans 15 amino acids. Between the trimmed V and J ends, which lost 2 bases and 0 bases, there was a span of 11 bases. The chain's CDR3 is CASSPYDQGSYEQYF. The DNA for the CDR3 is TGTGCCAGCTCACCATATGATCAGGGCTCCTACGAGCAGTACTTC.

V and J are TRBV2 and TRBJ1-5, with a possible D match to TRBD1 (6 bases). The CDR3 covers 14 residues. The V gene lost 6 bases and the J gene lost 0 bases, with 9 bases spanning the gap. Germline loops: CDR1 SNHLY, CDR2 FYNNEI. The CDR3 region has the DNA TGTGCCAGCAGCCACAGGGATAGCAATCAGCCCCAGCATTTT. It translates to CASSHRDSNQPQHF.

This clone was detected only a few times. This same CDR3 is encoded by further DNA sequences in the sample. CDR3 amino acids: CAWSVRAGQPQHF. CDR3 DNA sequence: TGTGCCTGGAGTGTACGGGCGGGTCAGCCCCAGCATTTT. The rearrangement joins TRBV30 to TRBJ1-5; D gene unclear. Trimming took off 0 bases at V and 6 bases at J, with 9 bases between the two ends. CDR3 length: 13 residues. Looked up from germline, CDR1 is GTSNPN and CDR2 is SVGIG (reference sequence).

This clone was recorded a few times. The V and J genes are TRBV7-2 and TRBJ1-5, with D hard to call. V was trimmed by 5 bases and J by 4 bases, leaving 12 bases between them. Germline V lookup: CDR1 SGHTA, CDR2 FQGNSA. CDR3 length: 14 residues. The CDR3 protein is CASSPGQVNQPQHF. Written as DNA, the CDR3 is TGTGCCAGCAGCCCAGGTCAGGTGAATCAGCCCCAGCATTTT.

The table lists this clone with a few counts. This CDR3 is CSVGTARGNTIYF. In nucleotides, the CDR3 is TGCAGCGTTGGGACTGCCCGGGGAAACACCATATATTTT. This chain uses TRBV29-1 with TRBJ1-3; D not certain. The CDR3 runs to 13 residues. V gave up 4 bases and J gave up 4 bases, with 11 bases separating them. Per the germline V gene, CDR1 is SQVTM and CDR2 is ANQGSEA.

This clone came up a few times. The chain couples TRBV5-4 to TRBJ2-5; 9 nucleotides match TRBD2. Germline-derived CDR1 and CDR2 are SGHNT and YYREEE (reference sequence). V was clipped by 0 bases and J by 3 bases; unmatched bases: 6. This CDR3 is built from 16 residues. CDR3 region: CASSLVSAGGKETQYF. CDR3 sequence (DNA): TGTGCCAGCAGCTTGGTATCTGCGGGGGGGAAAGAGACCCAGTACTTC.

In its sample, this clone was seen once. The chain joins TRBV30 to TRBJ2-5, with 9 bases lining up with TRBD2. The CDR3 is 10 amino acids. Germline CDR1 GTSNPN, CDR2 SVGIG (reference sequence). The CDR3 DNA sequence: TGTGGGCGGGGGGGACAGACCCAGTACTTC. Its protein product is CGRGGQTQYF.

The V and J genes are TRBV7-9 and TRBJ2-3; 10 nucleotides match TRBD2. The CDR3 contains 19 residues. J gave up 2 bases and V 2 bases, and 13 bases lay outside the gene matches. Germline V gene lookup returns CDR1 SEHNR and CDR2 FQNEAQ (reference sequence). CDR3 residues: CASSLYRLAGAFSTDTQYF. The CDR3 DNA reads as TGTGCCAGCAGCTTATATAGGCTAGCGGGAGCCTTCTCCACAGATACGCAGTATTTT.

The chain joins TRBV27 to TRBJ1-1; D is possibly TRBD1 (6 bases). CDR3 length: 15 amino acids. The germline V and J ends were trimmed by 0 bases and 0 bases, with 8 bases remaining between them. CDR1 and CDR2 (germline): MNHEY, SMNVEV (reference sequence). CDR3 loop: CASSLSTGVNTEAFF. CDR3 nucleotides: TGTGCCAGCAGTTTATCGACAGGAGTGAACACTGAAGCTTTCTTT.

This clone was counted between two and nine times. This chain uses TRBV2 with TRBJ1-5; no firm D call. CDR1 SNHLY and CDR2 FYNNEI come from the germline V gene. The V gene lost 4 bases and the J gene lost 7 bases, with 14 bases spanning the gap. This CDR3 has 14 residues. CDR3 protein: CASSASAEEQPQHF. CDR3 sequence (DNA): TGTGCCAGCAGTGCATCGGCAGAGGAACAGCCCCAGCATTTT.

This clone was seen only a few times. This chain joins TRBV5-4 and TRBJ2-5; 7 positions agree with TRBD2. Losses at the gene ends were 2 bases for V and 7 bases for J; bases not matched to a gene: 8. Germline V gene data show CDR1 as SGHNT and CDR2 as YYREEE (reference sequence). This CDR3 comprises 14 residues. The DNA for the CDR3 is TGTGCCAGCAGCTTCGGCTCCTCGGGGGGGACCCAGTACTTC. As protein: CASSFGSSGGTQYF.

This clone came up a few times. V is TRBV6-5 and J is TRBJ2-7, with D possibly TRBD2 on 7 matching bases. Deletions cut 2 bases from V and 0 bases from J, with 11 bases between. This CDR3 region has 15 residues. In germline, CDR1 is MNHEY, CDR2 SVGAGI. The CDR3 protein is CASSYRGADSYEQYF. CDR3 in DNA: TGTGCCAGCAGTTACCGGGGGGCGGACTCCTACGAGCAGTACTTC.

The gene calls are TRBV28 and TRBJ2-3, with 8 bases lining up with TRBD1. The CDR3 totals 15 residues. The germline V gene has CDR1 MDHEN and CDR2 SYDVKM. The V segment lost 5 bases and the J segment 2 bases; nucleotides outside the gene matches: 6. The CDR3 reads CASSPTGGITDTQYF. The CDR3 nucleotides are TGTGCCAGCAGTCCTACAGGGGGAATCACAGATACGCAGTATTTT.

This clone was recorded a few times. The rearrangement uses TRBV18 and TRBJ1-3; D possibly corresponds to TRBD1 (6 bases). Germline V gene data show CDR1 as KGHSH and CDR2 as LQKENI. Trimming took 3 bases from V and 4 from J, leaving 13 bases between them. The CDR3 sequence is 15 residues long. Here the CDR3 DNA reads TGTGCCAGCTCACCGGCACAGGGTGGAGGAAACACCATATATTTT. Translating gives CASSPAQGGGNTIYF. Looking up the rest from reference TRBV18 and TRBJ1-3 gives the full variable domain: NAGVMQNPRHLVRRRGQEARLRCSPMKGHSHVYWYRQLPEEGLKFMVYLQKENIIDESGMPKERFSAEFPKEGPSILRIQQVVRGDSAAYFCASSPAQGGGNTIYFGEGSWLTVV.

The DNA for the CDR3 is TGTGCCAGCAGCTTGGTCCACGGTGGCACTGAAGCTTTCTTT. The encoded protein is CASSLVHGGTEAFF. The chain links TRBV11-2 to TRBJ1-1; D ambiguous. Trimming shortened V by 3 bases and J by 4 bases, and 12 bases separated the two germline ends. Looked up from germline, CDR1 is SGHAT and CDR2 is FQNNGV. The CDR3 length is 14 residues.

This clone was counted a few times. This chain connects TRBV19 to TRBJ2-1, with 7 bases that match TRBD2. V trimming: 6 bases; J trimming: 0 bases; junction bases outside the gene matches: 8. Germline values: CDR1 LNHDA, CDR2 SQIVND (reference sequence). The CDR3 totals 16 residues. Here the CDR3 reads CASSRKSGVSYNEQFF. Written as DNA, the CDR3 is TGTGCCAGTAGCCGGAAAAGCGGGGTCTCCTACAATGAGCAGTTCTTC.

The chain combines TRBV9 with TRBJ2-5, with a possible D match to TRBD1 (6 bases). The CDR3 runs 14 residues. Germline V lookup: CDR1 SGDLS, CDR2 YYNGEE. The V end was cut by 4 bases, the J end by 1 base, with 11 bases between. CDR3 DNA sequence: TGTGCCAGCAGCCCTGGGGACATCCAAGAGACCCAGTACTTC. This translates into CASSPGDIQETQYF.

This clone has a handful of counts. The chain is built from TRBV7-9 and TRBJ1-1; D not certain. The germline V gene encodes CDR1 SEHNR and CDR2 FQNEAQ (reference sequence). CDR3 size: 13 residues. Trimming shortened V by 0 bases and J by 8 bases, and 10 bases separated the two germline ends. This CDR3 is CASSLARGGEAFF. The DNA of the CDR3 is TGTGCCAGCAGCTTAGCGCGGGGAGGAGAAGCTTTCTTT.

CDR3 residues: CASSLGTSGSSAQYF. The DNA for the CDR3 is TGTGCCAGTAGTCTAGGGACTAGCGGGTCCTCGGCCCAGTACTTC. The chain recombines TRBV19 with TRBJ2-5; 12 nucleotides match TRBD2. V was clipped by 5 bases and J by 9 bases; unmatched bases: 10. Germline CDR1 is LNHDA and CDR2 is SQIVND (reference sequence). The CDR3 is 15 residues long.

V usage is TRBV27 and J usage is TRBJ2-5; 9 bases match TRBD2. Losses at the gene ends were 5 bases for V and 1 base for J; bases not matched to a gene: 8. Germline V lookup: CDR1 MNHEY, CDR2 SMNVEV (reference sequence). The CDR3 is made up of 16 amino acids. CDR3 DNA sequence: TGTGCCAGCAGTCTCGTAGCGGGAGATTTCCAAGAGACCCAGTACTTC. It codes for CASSLVAGDFQETQYF.

This clone has more than one count but fewer than ten. The chain joins TRBV5-1 to TRBJ2-1, with D uncertain. Trimming took off 3 bases at V and 9 bases at J, with 16 bases between the two ends. The germline V gene encodes CDR1 SGHRS and CDR2 YFSETQ. CDR3 length equals 14 residues. CDR3 protein: CASSSPTGSGEQFF. The CDR3 bases are TGCGCCAGCAGCTCCCCAACCGGGTCGGGTGAGCAGTTCTTC. Complete variable domain (other parts from reference TRBV5-1 and TRBJ2-1): KAGVTQTPRYLIKTRGQQVTLSCSPISGHRSVSWYQQTPGQGLQFLFEYFSETQRNKGNFPGRFSGRQFSNSRSEMNVSTLELGDSALYLCASSSPTGSGEQFFGPGTRLTVL.

The V gene is TRBV7-2, the J gene TRBJ1-2; tentatively, D is TRBD1 (5 bases). CDR1 SGHTA and CDR2 FQGNSA come from the germline V gene. The CDR3 is 15 residues long. The germline V and J ends were trimmed by 0 bases and 5 bases, with 13 bases remaining between them. CDR3 in DNA: TGTGCCAGCAGCTTAGCCCTCCCAGGGACTTATGGCTACACCTTC. Its translation is CASSLALPGTYGYTF.

This chain connects TRBV7-9 to TRBJ2-7; TRBD2 aligns across 9 bases. V gave up 5 bases and J gave up 2 bases; unmatched junction bases: 4. The germline CDR1 and CDR2 sequences are SEHNR and FQNEAQ (reference sequence). The length of the CDR3 is 14 residues. The CDR3 DNA reads TGTGCCAGCAGCAAGACTAGCGGAACCTACGAGCAGTACTTC. It yields the protein CASSKTSGTYEQYF.

This clone turned up a few times. The chain recombines TRBV7-9 with TRBJ2-1; TRBD1 matches at 7 bases. This CDR3 comprises 16 residues. V lost 1 base, J lost 1 base, and 4 bases stayed unmatched. Germline values: CDR1 SEHNR, CDR2 FQNEAQ (reference sequence). The CDR3 reads CASSLGGTDSYNEQFF. The CDR3 DNA reads as TGTGCCAGCAGCTTAGGGGGGACAGATTCCTACAATGAGCAGTTCTTC.

The table lists this clone with a few counts. V usage is TRBV30 and J usage is TRBJ2-1, with a possible D match to TRBD2 (5 bases). From germline, CDR1 is GTSNPN and CDR2 SVGIG (reference sequence). Trimming took off 1 base at V and 10 bases at J, with 17 bases between the two ends. This CDR3 contains 14 residues. CDR3 amino acids: CAWSAAGAPGEQFF. CDR3 in DNA: TGTGCCTGGAGTGCCGCCGGCGCTCCGGGGGAGCAGTTCTTC.

A few counts support this clone. The rearrangement links TRBV4-1 to TRBJ1-4; unclear D gene. The V end was cut by 3 bases, the J end by 13 bases, with 12 bases between. This CDR3 region has 12 residues. Germline V gives CDR1 MGHRA, CDR2 YSYEKL. The CDR3 nucleotides are TGCGCCAGCAGCCACGTAATATCCCGACTGTTTTTT. It codes for CASSHVISRLFF.

V and J are TRBV28 and TRBJ1-2; D unclear. Germline assignment: CDR1 MDHEN and CDR2 SYDVKM. The V end was cut by 4 bases, the J end by 2 bases, with 14 bases between. The CDR3 covers 15 residues. The DNA of the CDR3 is TGTGCCAGCAGTTCCGCGAACGCCCGAAACTATGGCTACACCTTC. Translated, it gives CASSSANARNYGYTF.